These 16 T cell receptor beta chains share one sample of origin, sequenced in a study of blood T cell repertoires in COVID-19. The repertoire was sequenced with immunoSEQ multiplex PCR; TCRdb's copy has only in-frame clones and lacks some. The sample contains around 93,000 clones, around 91% of which appear only once. The sequenced material came from peripheral blood. These receptors were collected from a man younger than 30 with COVID-19, enrolled during active disease.

This clone appeared once. This chain links TRBV9 with TRBJ2-3, with 8 bases lining up with TRBD1. This CDR3 comprises 15 residues. CDR1 is SGDLS, CDR2 YYNGEE, per germline. The V segment lost 4 bases and the J segment 1 base; nucleotides outside the gene matches: 5. CDR3 sequence: CASSSRGRGTDTQYF. In nucleotides, the CDR3 is TGTGCCAGCAGCTCCAGGGGGCGCGGCACAGATACGCAGTATTTT.

The genes are TRBV7-8 and TRBJ2-7, with 8 nucleotides matching TRBD1. The CDR3 length is 14 residues. Unmatched junction bases numbered 5, after V lost 5 bases and J lost 2 bases. In germline, CDR1 is SGHVS, CDR2 FQNEAQ. This CDR3 reads CASSVTGGTYEQYF. DNA of the CDR3: TGTGCCAGCAGCGTCACAGGGGGAACCTACGAGCAGTACTTC.

The rearrangement uses TRBV4-1 and TRBJ2-2; D is possibly TRBD2 (5 bases). This CDR3 has 13 residues. V was pared by 0 bases and J by 7 bases, with 6 bases between. CDR1 and CDR2 (germline): MGHRA, YSYEKL. For the CDR3, the DNA is TGCGCCAGCAGCCAAGATGAGGGCGGGGAGCTGTTTTTT. Translated: CASSQDEGGELFF.

This clone was seen only once. The chain carries TRBV29-1 and TRBJ2-7; a weak D match, TRBD1 (6 bases). In germline, CDR1 is SQVTM, CDR2 ANQGSEA. V dropped 4 bases and J dropped 5 bases, with 9 bases sitting between them. The CDR3 is 11 residues long. The CDR3 nucleotides read TGCAGCGTTGGTGGGGGCCACGAGCAGTACTTC. It specifies CSVGGGHEQYF.

The DNA for the CDR3 is TGTGCCAGCAGTTACGTCGACAGCTATGGCTACACCTTC. Amino acid sequence: CASSYVDSYGYTF. The chain employs TRBV6-6 and TRBJ1-2, with a tentative D call TRBD1 (5 bases). The length of the CDR3 is 13 residues. V lost 2 bases and J lost 4, with 8 bases in between. The germline CDR1 and CDR2 sequences are MNHNY and SVGAGI (reference sequence).

In its sample, this clone was seen a few times. The V gene is TRBV29-1, the J gene TRBJ1-5; no clear D gene. The CDR3 totals 13 residues. The V gene's germline CDR1 is SQVTM and CDR2 ANQGSEA. V was cut by 5 bases and J by 0 bases, with 8 bases left in between. The chain's CDR3 is CSVYTDSNQPQHF. CDR3 DNA sequence: TGCAGCGTTTACACAGATAGCAATCAGCCCCAGCATTTT.

This sequence joins TRBV28 and TRBJ2-1; tentative D call: TRBD2 (6 bases). The CDR3 is made up of 15 amino acids. The V end lost 5 bases, the J end lost 3 bases, and 14 bases lay between the germline ends. Germline lookup yields CDR1 MDHEN and CDR2 SYDVKM. CDR3 coding DNA: TGTGCCAGCAGTCCTCCGGGACTGAACTACAATGAGCAGTTCTTC. It specifies CASSPPGLNYNEQFF.

The chain couples TRBV10-3 to TRBJ1-2; D not resolved. The CDR3 spans 13 residues. The V end lost 3 bases, the J end lost 2 bases, and 7 bases lay between the germline ends. The germline V gene has CDR1 ENHRY and CDR2 SYGVKD. The CDR3 sequence: CAISDRANYGYTF. The CDR3 DNA sequence: TGTGCCATCAGTGACAGAGCGAACTATGGCTACACCTTC.

The chain carries TRBV6-5 and TRBJ2-7; tentatively, D is TRBD1 (5 bases). Per germline, CDR1 MNHEY and CDR2 SVGAGI. Trimming shortened V by 6 bases and J by 0 bases, and 9 bases separated the two germline ends. CDR3 size: 13 residues. CDR3 region: CASRKQDSYEQYF. The CDR3 DNA follows: TGTGCCAGCAGAAAACAGGACTCCTACGAGCAGTACTTC.

This clone was seen a single time. The gene calls are TRBV5-6 and TRBJ2-1; D not resolved. V dropped 2 bases and J dropped 8 bases, with 8 bases sitting between them. CDR1 and CDR2 (germline): SGHDT, YYEEEE. CDR3 length equals 12 residues. CDR3 nucleotides: TGTGCCAGCAGCTTCTCAAGCGATGAGCAGTTCTTC. Its protein is CASSFSSDEQFF.

CDR3 nucleotides: TGTGCCAGCACCGTGTTGACAGGGGGCATAAGCGATGAGCAGTTCTTC. Encoded protein: CASTVLTGGISDEQFF. This rearrangement joins TRBV5-6 to TRBJ2-1, with 10 positions matching TRBD1. Germline V gene data show CDR1 as SGHDT and CDR2 as YYEEEE. The CDR3 loop spans 16 amino acids. The trim removed 6 bases at V and 8 bases at J, leaving 14 bases unmatched.

The chain has TRBV7-9 and TRBJ2-1; 10 bases are shared with TRBD2. Germline assignment: CDR1 SEHNR and CDR2 FQNEAQ (reference sequence). Trimming at V came to 5 bases and at J to 4 bases, leaving 5 bases not matched to a gene. CDR3 length equals 15 residues. The CDR3 coding sequence is TGTGCCAGCAGCCGTAGCGGGGGGACTTACAATGAGCAGTTCTTC. Protein sequence: CASSRSGGTYNEQFF.

This clone has a handful of counts. This sequence joins TRBV27 and TRBJ1-5; 9 bases map to TRBD1. CDR3 length: 14 residues. The V gene's germline CDR1 is MNHEY and CDR2 SMNVEV (reference sequence). The V segment lost 5 bases and the J segment 6 bases; nucleotides outside the gene matches: 5. Here the CDR3 DNA reads TGTGCCAGCAGTCCGGGGACAGGGAGTCAGCCCCAGCATTTT. This encodes CASSPGTGSQPQHF.

The V and J genes are TRBV5-6 and TRBJ2-2; D unclear. V was cut by 2 bases and J by 1 base, with 9 bases left in between. This CDR3 comprises 15 residues. CDR1 SGHDT and CDR2 YYEEEE come from the germline V gene. CDR3 protein: CASSLFGWNTGELFF. The CDR3 coding sequence is TGTGCCAGCAGCTTATTCGGGTGGAACACCGGGGAGCTGTTTTTT.

V usage is TRBV11-2 and J usage is TRBJ1-1; D is ambiguous. Germline CDR1 and CDR2: SGHAT and FQNNGV. Trimming stripped 1 base from V and 6 bases from J, with 15 bases between. The CDR3 covers 15 residues. This CDR3 reads CASSLVAGREAEAFF. In DNA, the CDR3 is TGTGCCAGCAGCTTAGTCGCTGGGCGGGAGGCTGAAGCTTTCTTT.

Details on this clone: A read error may produce the germline difference seen at one junction end. The chain recombines TRBV7-7 with TRBJ2-3, with 11 bases aligning to TRBD2. The CDR3 length is 15 residues. Per the germline V gene, CDR1 is SSHAT and CDR2 is FNYEAQ (reference sequence). Here the CDR3 reads CASSLGLAETDTQYF. The CDR3 DNA sequence: TGTGCTAGCAGCCTGGGACTAGCGGAGACAGATACGCAGTATTTT.